Described below is a single T cell receptor (beta chain) sequence and its context. Its cognate antigen is unknown. A single base separates this from a much larger clone, so it may be a read error. CDR3 length equals 15 residues. Per germline, CDR1 MNHEY and CDR2 SMNVEV (reference sequence). These data originate in a study of post-analysis software for immune sequencing data. The TCR beta cDNA libraries contained unique molecular identifiers. Between about 1 and 11 million T cells gave rise to 450,000 to 650,000 cDNA molecules. One entry per CDR3 protein results from TCRdb running MiXCR on the PCR reads. The data show about 200,000 distinct CDR3 sequences, around 29% seen once. Study-wide findings and caveats: Samples from a shared batch, those prepared together, strongly co-clustered by F measure. About five TRBV segments occurring more often in patients than controls included TRBV5-6, TRBV5-1 and TRBV20-1.

This TCR came from a girl aged 2-17 years with multiple sclerosis. The chain has TRBV27 and TRBJ2-7; tentative D call: TRBD2 (9 bases). Specimen: blood. CDR3 protein: CVSRAIGQGQTSGYF. Here the CDR3 DNA reads TGTGTCAGCAGGGCTATAGGACAGGGTCAGACTAGCGGGTACTTC.